The 19 T cell receptor beta chains listed next were all sequenced from one sample in a study of tumor-infiltrating lymphocytes in oesophageal squamous cell carcinoma. MiXCR, run by TCRdb on the PCR reads, gives a single entry per CDR3 protein. The repertoire has 15,000 to 20,000 distinct CDR3 sequences, approximately 50% of them found once; the top ten carry roughly 17%. The sequencing input was esophageal tumor tissue. These receptors came from a male donor with esophageal squamous cell carcinoma.

To note about this clonotype: The junction and the germline gene differ at one end; a read error may be behind it. This sequence joins TRBV7-7 and TRBJ2-2; D might be TRBD1 (6 bases). The CDR3 has 15 residues. Germline values: CDR1 SSHAT, CDR2 FNYEAQ (reference sequence). CDR3 DNA sequence: TGTGCTAGCAGTGGGGGCAGGACAAGCACCGGGGAGCTGTTTTTT. Protein product: CASSGGRTSTGELFF.

J is TRBJ2-3 and V is TRBV7-2; the D gene is possibly TRBD2 (6 bases). V gave up 5 bases and J gave up 2 bases, with 11 bases separating them. The CDR3 is 14 amino acids. Germline CDR1 reads SGHTA; CDR2 reads FQGNSA. The CDR3 DNA sequence: TGTGCCAGCAGCCTGGACTACATCACAGATACGCAGTATTTT. It is translated as CASSLDYITDTQYF.

CDR3 loop: CASSNSGRRGQETQYF. Here the CDR3 DNA reads TGTGCCAGCAGTAATAGCGGGAGGAGGGGTCAAGAGACCCAGTACTTC. This chain connects TRBV27 to TRBJ2-1; 10 bases map to TRBD2. The J call could be wrong; TRBJ2-5 is a better fit for the DNA end. CDR1 and CDR2 (germline): MNHEY, SMNVEV (reference sequence). This CDR3 has 16 residues.

This rearrangement joins TRBV6-1 to TRBJ2-5; 8 positions agree with TRBD2. CDR3 size: 16 residues. V shed 6 bases and J 5 bases; nucleotides not matched to a gene: 14. The germline CDR1 and CDR2 sequences are MNHNS and SASEGT. The CDR3 DNA sequence: TGTGCCAGCAGCCCCGGGAGAGCGGGAGTTTCGGAGACCCAGTACTTC. This gives the protein CASSPGRAGVSETQYF.

This clonotype was observed once. V is TRBV11-2 and J is TRBJ2-4, with 13 bases identical to TRBD2. The J call may be wrong; the DNA end is better matched by TRBJ2-1. This CDR3 comprises 16 residues. Germline CDR1 SGHAT, CDR2 FQNNGV. CDR3 amino acids: CASRRTSGRGGNEQFF. As DNA, the CDR3 is TGTGCCAGCAGGCGGACTAGCGGGAGAGGGGGGAATGAGCAGTTCTTC.

Comments on this clonotype: One end of the junction does not line up with germline, which may come from a read error. V usage is TRBV7-7 and J usage is TRBJ2-4, with 12 bases that match TRBD2. The assigned J gene may be wrong: the sequence end matches TRBJ2-5 better. Germline V gene sequence: CDR1 SSHAT, CDR2 FNYEAQ (reference sequence). The CDR3 extends over 18 amino acids. The CDR3 DNA follows: TGTGCTAGCAGCTTAGCGGGGCTAGCGGGGGGGCCCAGAGAGACCCAGTACTTC. The encoded protein is CASSLAGLAGGPRETQYF.

This clonotype appeared many times. This chain connects TRBV23-1 to TRBJ2-1, with 7 bases identical to TRBD1. TRBV23-1 falls under the ORF class, with uncertain function. This CDR3 is built from 15 residues. The trim removed 7 bases at V and 3 bases at J, leaving 9 bases unmatched. The CDR3 DNA follows: TGCGCCAGCAATCCCAGCAGGGACAGCTACAATGAGCAGTTCTTC. Residues: CASNPSRDSYNEQFF.

The rearrangement joins TRBV20-1 to TRBJ2-1; 7 bases are shared with TRBD1. V was pared by 6 bases and J by 8 bases, with 13 bases of the junction left unmatched. This CDR3 comprises 14 residues. The germline V gene encodes CDR1 DFQATT and CDR2 SNEGSKA (reference sequence). The CDR3 loop is CSASSTGWDDEQFF. CDR3 coding DNA: TGCAGTGCCTCCTCGACAGGGTGGGACGATGAGCAGTTCTTC.

Regarding this clonotype: One base away lies a much larger clone, so this may be a sequencing read error. The chain employs TRBV20-1 and TRBJ2-3; TRBD2 aligns across 11 bases. Looked up from germline, CDR1 is DFQATT and CDR2 is SNEGSKA (reference sequence). Germline trimming cut 0 bases from V and 12 bases from J; bases unmatched to any gene: 17. The CDR3 consists of 17 residues. CDR3 amino acids: CSARDPAATSGSRYQYF. CDR3 bases: TGCAGTGCTAGAGATCCTGCAGCAACTAGCGGGAGCCGTTACCAGTATTTT.

The rearrangement joins TRBV5-1 to TRBJ2-5, with no clear D. TRBJ2-7 matches the DNA end more closely, so the J call is doubtful. The CDR3 extends over 12 amino acids. Germline CDR1 is SGHRS and CDR2 is YFSETQ. CDR3 residues: CASSLGDYEQYF. The CDR3 nucleotides read TGCGCCAGCAGCTTGGGCGACTACGAGCAGTACTTC.

This clonotype was detected only once. The chain couples TRBV20-1 to TRBJ2-1; possibly TRBD2 for D (6 bases). The CDR3 consists of 16 residues. CDR1 DFQATT and CDR2 SNEGSKA come from the germline V gene (reference sequence). The V gene lost 0 bases and the J gene lost 13 bases, with 25 bases spanning the gap. CDR3 residues: CSARDQRAGRMETQFF. The CDR3 nucleotides read TGCAGTGCTAGAGATCAGCGGGCAGGGCGGATGGAGACCCAGTTCTTC.

This clonotype was counted only a few times. The rearrangement uses TRBV5-1 and TRBJ2-5; 16 bases match TRBD2. CDR3 length: 19 residues. CDR1 and CDR2 (germline): SGHRS, YFSETQ. V shed 0 bases, J shed 5 bases, and the junction held 10 bases outside the gene matches. CDR3 coding DNA: TGCGCCAGCAGCTTGGGACCGGGACTAGCGGGGGGGCTTCTGGAGACCCAGTACTTC. Its translation is CASSLGPGLAGGLLETQYF.

This clonotype was detected ten times or more. The chain has TRBV28 and TRBJ1-2; D not certain. V lost 5 bases, J lost 8 bases, and 15 bases lay in between. This CDR3 region has 13 residues. Germline V CDR1 and CDR2: MDHEN, SYDVKM. CDR3 residues: CASSRPKGRGYTF. The CDR3 DNA reads TGTGCCAGCAGTCGACCTAAGGGTAGAGGCTACACCTTC.

This clonotype was seen many times. V usage is TRBV7-2 and J usage is TRBJ2-5; 11 nucleotides line up with TRBD2. The ends lost 5 bases at V and 11 bases at J; junction bases unmatched: 13. The CDR3 totals 15 residues. Germline V gene lookup returns CDR1 SGHTA and CDR2 FQGNSA. CDR3 nucleotides: TGTGCCAGCAGCACCCGGACTAGCGGGTACAATGAGCAGTACTTC. Protein sequence: CASSTRTSGYNEQYF.

V is TRBV10-3 and J is TRBJ2-5; D possibly matches TRBD1 or TRBD2 (5 bases each). The closer fit of TRBJ2-1 to the DNA end suggests the J call may be wrong. The CDR3 covers 14 residues. Germline V gene lookup returns CDR1 ENHRY and CDR2 SYGVKD. The DNA for the CDR3 is TGTGCCACCGGGGAAGACAGAGATGACAATGAGCAGTTCTTC. Translation gives CATGEDRDDNEQFF.

The chain joins TRBV6-1 to TRBJ2-3; weak D call: TRBD2 (7 bases). In germline, CDR1 is MNHNS, CDR2 SASEGT. Trimming removed 6 bases at V and 1 base at J, with 26 bases between. The CDR3 is 19 residues long. CDR3 amino acids: CASSPPGAHGLAGTDTQYF. In DNA, the CDR3 is TGTGCCAGCAGCCCACCAGGGGCCCACGGGCTAGCGGGCACAGATACGCAGTATTTT.

This clonotype was detected a few times. This is likely a read error, given that the CDR3 carries no conserved phenylalanine or tryptophan at its end. It is unclear where the CDR3 begins or ends on the DNA, so no DNA is shown, and the CDR3 is as TCRdb lists it. V gene TRBV12-3 or TRBV12-4 combines with J gene TRBJ2-1; the table's D call, TRBD2, was not checked against the DNA. From its first to its last residue, the CDR3 has 15 amino acids. CDR3 amino acids: CASSFSPVDGYTFGS.

V usage is TRBV7-4 and J usage is TRBJ2-3; TRBD2 aligns across 12 bases. The last part of the DNA fits TRBJ2-1 better; the J call may be wrong. CDR3 length: 16 residues. Per germline, CDR1 SGHVT and CDR2 SQSDAQ. As DNA, the CDR3 is TGTGCCAGCAGCCACCCTACTAGCGGGAGGAATGTTGAGCAGTTCTTC. Translating it yields CASSHPTSGRNVEQFF.

This clonotype was counted between two and nine times. V is TRBV7-3 and J is TRBJ2-5, with a tentative D call TRBD1 (5 bases). Looked up from germline, CDR1 is SGHTA and CDR2 is FQGTGA. The CDR3 covers 14 residues. V lost 2 bases to trimming and J lost 5 bases, with 12 bases between them. In DNA, the CDR3 is TGTGCCAGCAGCTTAGGGCAGGGTCTGGAGACCCAGTACTTC. It translates to CASSLGQGLETQYF.